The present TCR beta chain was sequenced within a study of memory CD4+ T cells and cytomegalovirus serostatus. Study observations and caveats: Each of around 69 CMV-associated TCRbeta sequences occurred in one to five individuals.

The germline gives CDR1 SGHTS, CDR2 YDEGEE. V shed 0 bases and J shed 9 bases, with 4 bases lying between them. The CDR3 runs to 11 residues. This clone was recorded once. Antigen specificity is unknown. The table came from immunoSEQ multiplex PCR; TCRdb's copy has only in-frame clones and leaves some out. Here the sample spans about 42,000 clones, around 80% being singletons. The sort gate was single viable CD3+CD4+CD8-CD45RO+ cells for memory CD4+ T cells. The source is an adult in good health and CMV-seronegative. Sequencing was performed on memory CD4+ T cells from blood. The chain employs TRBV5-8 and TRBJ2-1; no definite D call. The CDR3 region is CASSLVGEQFF. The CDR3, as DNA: TGTGCCAGCAGCTTGGTAGGTGAGCAGTTCTTC. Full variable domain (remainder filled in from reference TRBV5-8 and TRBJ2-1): EAGVTQSPTHLIKTRGQQATLRCSPISGHTSVYWYQQALGLGLQFLLWYDEGEERNRGNFPPRFSGRQFPNYSSELNVNALELEDSALYLCASSLVGEQFFGPGTRLTVL.